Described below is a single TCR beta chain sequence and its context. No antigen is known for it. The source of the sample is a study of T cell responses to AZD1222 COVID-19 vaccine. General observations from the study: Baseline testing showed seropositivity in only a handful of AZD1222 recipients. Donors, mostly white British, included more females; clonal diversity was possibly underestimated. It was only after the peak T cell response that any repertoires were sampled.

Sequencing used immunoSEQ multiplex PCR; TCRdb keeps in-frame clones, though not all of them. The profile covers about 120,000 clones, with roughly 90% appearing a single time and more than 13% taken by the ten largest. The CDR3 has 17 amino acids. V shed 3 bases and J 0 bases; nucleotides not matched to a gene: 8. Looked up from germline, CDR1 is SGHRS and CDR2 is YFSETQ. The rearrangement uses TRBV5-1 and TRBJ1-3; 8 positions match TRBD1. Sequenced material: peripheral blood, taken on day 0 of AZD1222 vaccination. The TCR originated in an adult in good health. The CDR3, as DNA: TGCGCCAGCAGCTCGACAGGGGCTAGCAACTCTGGAAACACCATATATTTT. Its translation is CASSSTGASNSGNTIYF.